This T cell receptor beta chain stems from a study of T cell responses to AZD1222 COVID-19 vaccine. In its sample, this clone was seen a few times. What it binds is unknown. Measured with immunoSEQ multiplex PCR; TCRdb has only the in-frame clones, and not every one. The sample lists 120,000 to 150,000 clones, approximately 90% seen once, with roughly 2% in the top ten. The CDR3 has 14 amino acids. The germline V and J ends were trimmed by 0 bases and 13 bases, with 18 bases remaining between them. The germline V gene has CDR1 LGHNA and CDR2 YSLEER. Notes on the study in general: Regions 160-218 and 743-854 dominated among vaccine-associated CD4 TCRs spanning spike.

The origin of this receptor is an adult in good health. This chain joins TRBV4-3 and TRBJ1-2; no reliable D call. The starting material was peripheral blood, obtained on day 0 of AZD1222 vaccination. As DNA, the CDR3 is TGCGCCAGCAGCCAAGATGGAGAAGGTCGGGCGCCCACCTTC. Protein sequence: CASSQDGEGRAPTF.